The clone carrying this T cell receptor (beta chain) was observed a single time. Its cognate antigen is unknown. Profiling that covered TCR beta VDJ and CDR3 relied on genomic DNA as its template. TCRdb reanalysed the reads using MiXCR and keeps one entry per CDR3 protein. Of about 160,000 distinct CDR3 sequences listed, 70% to 75% are singletons. This entry is derived from a study of CD8+CD57+ T cells in acquired aplastic anemia. The study, taken as a whole, reports: Patients and controls shared roughly 28 CD8+ CDR3 sequences, which appeared highly expressed in patients and within their immunodominant clones.

CD8+CD57+ cell expansion had been shown by flow cytometry in patients chosen for sequencing. This CDR3 spans 14 amino acids. V lost 7 bases and J lost 4; bases outside the gene matches: 5. Looked up from germline, CDR1 is PRHDT and CDR2 is FYEKMQ (reference sequence). The chain joins TRBV13 to TRBJ2-5; the match to TRBD2 covers 11 bases. This TCR came from a human donor with aplastic anemia. The specimen was sorted CD4+, CD8+, or CD8+CD57+ T cells (not recorded which) from PBMCs. CDR3 DNA: TGTGCCAGCACATCCCTAGCGGGAGGAGAGACCCAGTACTTC. Translated, it gives CASTSLAGGETQYF.